This TCR beta chain originates from a study of vaccination and CD4 T cells after COVID-19. Turning to the study itself: Convalescent donors were composed of six males and four females, of whom two were Hispanic. Overlapping spike peptides of SARS-CoV-2, HCoV-NL63, HCoV-OC43 and HCoV-229E were used, and cells were stimulated with them.

Germline CDR1 MNHNS, CDR2 SASEGT. The CDR3 spans 15 residues. V lost 5 bases to trimming and J lost 2 bases; unmatched junction nucleotides: 5. Study-level findings and limits: A median 86.3% of convalescent patients' SARS-CoV-2-reactive clones emerged only after vaccination.

Treatment noted: roughly ten-day PBMC culture with coronavirus spike peptide pools or control peptides (ViraFEST assay). Cultured CD4+ T cell DNA was sequenced using the Oncomine TCR Beta short-read assay. Once CD4+ T cells had been cultured, genomic DNA was extracted from them. TCRdb reprocessed the PCR reads via MiXCR and lists one record per CDR3 protein. The sample has some 9,500 distinct CDR3 sequences; roughly two thirds are singletons. Comments on this clonotype: Its target is not known.

Source: CD4+ T cells from blood, cultured in vitro, taken before SARS-CoV-2 vaccination. The chain employs TRBV6-1 and TRBJ1-5, with 8 bases matching TRBD1. This sequence was found in a human donor who had recovered from COVID-19. For the CDR3, the DNA is TGTGCCAGCAGTCCACAGGGGGGTCGCAATCAGCCCCAGCATTTT. This codes for CASSPQGGRNQPQHF.